This TCR beta chain came from a study of shared T cell receptors in the human thymus. V shed 4 bases, J shed 0 bases, and the junction held 12 bases outside the gene matches. The germline V gene encodes CDR1 SQVTM and CDR2 ANQGSEA. The CDR3 is 16 amino acids. The assay was immunoSEQ multiplex PCR, and TCRdb's table has in-frame clones only and misses some. The profile shows 500,000 to 750,000 clones, around 87% of them singletons. This sample was also put to use in a study of human thymus T cells. That paper states: All donors were healthy Finnish infants who were undergoing corrective surgery to treat congenital heart defects. The thymus tissue came from resections taken during corrective heart surgery. Gene usage for V and J segments appeared biased in thymic and blood repertoires. Highly overlapping thymic repertoires among unrelated individuals were reported in related research.

Sequencing was carried out using thymocytes. The sequence came from a boy younger than two with a congenital heart defect. J is TRBJ2-7 and V is TRBV29-1, with 7 bases lining up with TRBD2. CDR3 sequence reads: CSVAWGGPTLSYEQYF. The CDR3 DNA reads TGCAGCGTTGCTTGGGGAGGGCCCACCCTCTCCTACGAGCAGTACTTC.